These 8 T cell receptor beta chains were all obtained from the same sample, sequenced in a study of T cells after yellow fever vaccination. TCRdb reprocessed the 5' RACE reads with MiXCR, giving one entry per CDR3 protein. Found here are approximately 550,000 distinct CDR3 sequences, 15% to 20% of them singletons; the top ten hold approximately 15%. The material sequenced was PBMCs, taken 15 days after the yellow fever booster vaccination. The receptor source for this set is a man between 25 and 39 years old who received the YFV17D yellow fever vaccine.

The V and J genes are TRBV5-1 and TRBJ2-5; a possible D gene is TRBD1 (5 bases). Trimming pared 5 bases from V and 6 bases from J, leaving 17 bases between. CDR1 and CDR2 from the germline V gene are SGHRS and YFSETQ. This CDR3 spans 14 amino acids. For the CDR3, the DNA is TGCGCCAGCAGTTTACCGACAGTCGAGCAGACCCAGTACTTC. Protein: CASSLPTVEQTQYF. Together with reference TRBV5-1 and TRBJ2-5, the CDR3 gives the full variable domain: KAGVTQTPRYLIKTRGQQVTLSCSPISGHRSVSWYQQTPGQGLQFLFEYFSETQRNKGNFPGRFSGRQFSNSRSEMNVSTLELGDSALYLCASSLPTVEQTQYFGPGTRLLVL.

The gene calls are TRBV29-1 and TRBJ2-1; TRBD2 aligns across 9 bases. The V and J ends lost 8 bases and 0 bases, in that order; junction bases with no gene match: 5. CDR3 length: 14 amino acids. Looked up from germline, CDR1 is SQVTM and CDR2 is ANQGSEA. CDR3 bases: TGCAGCACTATTAGCGGGAGCTCCTACAATGAGCAGTTCTTC. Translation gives CSTISGSSYNEQFF.

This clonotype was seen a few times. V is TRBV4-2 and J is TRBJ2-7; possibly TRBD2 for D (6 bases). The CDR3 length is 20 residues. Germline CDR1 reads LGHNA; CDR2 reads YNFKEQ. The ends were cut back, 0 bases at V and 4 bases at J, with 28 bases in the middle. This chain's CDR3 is CASSQDSSGSGGGDWYEQYF. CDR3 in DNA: TGTGCCAGCAGCCAAGACTCCTCGGGGAGTGGTGGTGGGGACTGGTACGAGCAGTACTTC.

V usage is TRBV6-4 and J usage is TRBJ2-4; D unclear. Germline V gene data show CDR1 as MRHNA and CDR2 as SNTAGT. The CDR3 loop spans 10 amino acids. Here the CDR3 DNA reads TGTCGGCGATCCAAAAACATTCAGTACTTC. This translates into CRRSKNIQYF.

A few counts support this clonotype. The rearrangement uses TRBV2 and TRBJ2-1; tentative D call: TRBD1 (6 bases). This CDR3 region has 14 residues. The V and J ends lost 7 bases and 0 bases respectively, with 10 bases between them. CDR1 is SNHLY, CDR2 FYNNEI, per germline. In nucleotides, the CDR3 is TGTGCCAGCAAGGGGGACGGCTCCTACAATGAGCAGTTCTTC. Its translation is CASKGDGSYNEQFF.

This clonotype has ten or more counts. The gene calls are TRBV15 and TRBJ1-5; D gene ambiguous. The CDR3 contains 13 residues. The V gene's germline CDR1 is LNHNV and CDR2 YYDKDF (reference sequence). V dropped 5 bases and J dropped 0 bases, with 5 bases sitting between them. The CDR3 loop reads CATSWSSNQPQHF. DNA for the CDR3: TGTGCCACCAGCTGGAGTAGCAATCAGCCCCAGCATTTT.

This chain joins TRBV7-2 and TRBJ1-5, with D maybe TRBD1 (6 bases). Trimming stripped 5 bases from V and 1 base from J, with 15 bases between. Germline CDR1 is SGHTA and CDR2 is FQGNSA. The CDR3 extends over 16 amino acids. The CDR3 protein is CASSITGFPSNQPQHF. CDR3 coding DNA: TGTGCCAGCAGCATAACAGGGTTCCCAAGCAATCAGCCCCAGCATTTT.

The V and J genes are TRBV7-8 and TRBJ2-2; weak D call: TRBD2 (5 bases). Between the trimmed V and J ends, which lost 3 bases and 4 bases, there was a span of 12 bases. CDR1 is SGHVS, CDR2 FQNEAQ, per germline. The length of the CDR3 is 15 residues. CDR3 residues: CASSLRRAPTGELFF. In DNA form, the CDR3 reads TGTGCCAGCAGCTTGAGGCGGGCCCCCACCGGGGAGCTGTTTTTT.